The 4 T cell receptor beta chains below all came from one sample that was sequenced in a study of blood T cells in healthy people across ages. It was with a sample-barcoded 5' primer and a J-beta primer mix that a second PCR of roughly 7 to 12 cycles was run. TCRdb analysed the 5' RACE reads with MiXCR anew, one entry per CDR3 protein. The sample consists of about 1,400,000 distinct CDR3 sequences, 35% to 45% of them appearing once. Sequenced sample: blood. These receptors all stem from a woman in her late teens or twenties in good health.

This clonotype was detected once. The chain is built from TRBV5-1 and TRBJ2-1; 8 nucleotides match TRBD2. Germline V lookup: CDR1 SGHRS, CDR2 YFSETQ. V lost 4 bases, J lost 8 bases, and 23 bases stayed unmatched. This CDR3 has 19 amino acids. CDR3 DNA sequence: TGCGCCAGCAGCCCTATCTTCCCGCTGGCGGGAGGAGGTCATGATGAGCAGTTCTTC. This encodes CASSPIFPLAGGGHDEQFF.

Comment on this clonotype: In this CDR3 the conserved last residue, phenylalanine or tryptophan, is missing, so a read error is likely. For the CDR3, the DNA is TGCGCCAGCAGCCAAGGAGCGGGACCAGATACGCAGTATATT. It translates to CASSQGAGPDTQYI. This chain joins TRBV4-1 and TRBJ2-3; 7 bases map to TRBD2. The CDR3 is made up of 14 amino acids. Trimming removed 1 base from V and 4 bases from J; junction bases left unmatched: 2. Germline V gives CDR1 MGHRA, CDR2 YSYEKL.

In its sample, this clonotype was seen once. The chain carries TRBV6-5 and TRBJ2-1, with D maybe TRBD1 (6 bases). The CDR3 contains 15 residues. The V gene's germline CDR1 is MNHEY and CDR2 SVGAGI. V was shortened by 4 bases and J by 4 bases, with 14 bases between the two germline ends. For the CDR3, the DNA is TGTGCCAGCAGTTCCAATCCGGGACAATACAATGAGCAGTTCTTC. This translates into CASSSNPGQYNEQFF.

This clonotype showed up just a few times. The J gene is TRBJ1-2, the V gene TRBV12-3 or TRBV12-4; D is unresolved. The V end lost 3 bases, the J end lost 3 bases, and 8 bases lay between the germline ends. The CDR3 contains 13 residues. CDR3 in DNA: TGTGCCAGCAGTTTCCCGACTGACTATGGCTACACCTTC. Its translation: CASSFPTDYGYTF.